A selection of T cell receptor beta chains follows, all from one sample in a study of T cell changes during pregnancy in multiple sclerosis. This table comes from immunoSEQ multiplex PCR, and its TCRdb copy is limited to in-frame clones, with some not included. The table lists around 50,000 clones, around 93% of them singletons. Sequencing used CD8+ T cells from peripheral blood mononuclear cells, obtained in the second trimester of pregnancy. The source is a female donor with multiple sclerosis, enrolled in a pregnancy study. Each CDR3 is given with its conserved first and last residue. A D gene is named only where the DNA matches it firmly. Size is stated for part of the rows, as once, few or many counts, or as a class when the clone is expanded.

v_call	d_call	j_call	clone_size	cdr3_nt	cdr3_aa
TRBV5-1	NA	TRBJ2-6	NA	TGCGCCAGCTCTACCCCGACTGGGGCCAACGTCCTGACTTTC	CASSTPTGANVLTF
TRBV6-5	NA	TRBJ1-1	few	TGTGCCAGCAGAACAGGACAGAACACTGAAGCTTTCTTT	CASRTGQNTEAFF
TRBV9	TRBD2	TRBJ2-1	NA	TGTGCCAGCAGCTTTAGCGGGAGCGCTGGTGATGAGCAGTTCTTC	CASSFSGSAGDEQFF
TRBV7-9	NA	TRBJ2-7	NA	TGTGCCAGCAGCTCTCAGGGGAACGAGCAGTACTTC	CASSSQGNEQYF
TRBV6-5	TRBD2	TRBJ2-3	NA	TGTGCCAGCAGTTACGGCGGGACTAGCGGGACAGATACGCAGTATTTT	CASSYGGTSGTDTQYF
TRBV5-1	NA	TRBJ2-3	NA	TGCGCCAGCAGCTTGGAAGGGGTTCGCCCAGATACGCAGTATTTT	CASSLEGVRPDTQYF
TRBV19	TRBD1	TRBJ2-1	NA	TGTGCCAGTAGTTCTTGGACAGGGGTAGCCTACAATGAGCAGTTCTTC	CASSSWTGVAYNEQFF
TRBV6-1	TRBD2	TRBJ2-3	NA	TGTGCCAGCAGTGAACTGCTAGCGGGAACCACAGATACGCAGTATTTT	CASSELLAGTTDTQYF
TRBV6-6	TRBD1	TRBJ1-2	NA	TGTGCCAGCAGTTACGCGACAGGGACCCCCAACTATGGCTACACCTTC	CASSYATGTPNYGYTF
TRBV5-1	NA	TRBJ1-1	NA	TGCGCCAGCAGCCCCGGACAGACGAACACTGAAGCTTTCTTT	CASSPGQTNTEAFF
TRBV28	TRBD1	TRBJ1-2	NA	TGTGCCACCAAGGACAGGGTTCACGGCTACACCTTC	CATKDRVHGYTF
TRBV5-4	TRBD2	TRBJ2-7	once	TGTGCCAGCAGCCGTTGGACTAGCGGAACCTACGAGCAGTACTTC	CASSRWTSGTYEQYF
TRBV12-5	NA	TRBJ1-3	NA	TGTGCTAGTGGTTTGTTTGGGGCTGCTGGAAACACCATATATTTT	CASGLFGAAGNTIYF
TRBV7-9	TRBD1	TRBJ1-2	NA	TGTGCCAGCAGCTACGCACCGGGACAGGATAATGGCTACACCTTC	CASSYAPGQDNGYTF
TRBV27	TRBD2	TRBJ2-5	NA	TGTGCCAGCCCCCGAGGGAGCGGGGGAATTAGCCAAGAGACCCAGTACTTC	CASPRGSGGISQETQYF
TRBV7-6	NA	TRBJ1-2	few	TGTGCCAGCAGCTTGGAGGGGGGGAACTATGGCTACACCTTC	CASSLEGGNYGYTF
TRBV4-1	NA	TRBJ2-7	NA	TGCGCCAGCAGCCAAGCGGCTAGCCGTGAGCAGTACTTC	CASSQAASREQYF
TRBV6-1	TRBD1	TRBJ1-5	NA	TGTGCCAGCGGCGACAGGGAGGATCAGCCCCAGCATTTT	CASGDREDQPQHF
TRBV27	NA	TRBJ1-4	NA	TGTGCCAGCAGTCGGGGAGCGTTTAGAGAAAAACTGTTTTTT	CASSRGAFREKLFF
TRBV6-5	TRBD2	TRBJ2-1	once	TGTGCCAGCAGTTACACTAGCGGGGGTGAGCAGTTCTTC	CASSYTSGGEQFF
TRBV14	TRBD2	TRBJ2-1	few	TGTGCCAGCAGCCAACGGCTAGCGGATGAGCAGTTCTTC	CASSQRLADEQFF
TRBV7-9	NA	TRBJ1-5	NA	TGTGCCAGCAGCTTAACCACAGGGAGCAATCAGCCCCAGCATTTT	CASSLTTGSNQPQHF
TRBV6-5	TRBD2	TRBJ2-7	NA	TGTGCCAGCAGTTACTCGCGGGGGTCCTACGAGCAGTACTTC	CASSYSRGSYEQYF
TRBV30	TRBD1	TRBJ1-5	NA	TGTGCCTGCGACAGGGGCGACAACCAGCCCCAGCATTTT	CACDRGDNQPQHF
TRBV27	NA	TRBJ2-3	NA	TGTGCCAGCAGTTTAATCGGGGATACGCAGTATTTT	CASSLIGDTQYF
TRBV7-6	NA	TRBJ1-3	NA	TGTGCCAGCAGCTTAAATTGGGAGGCGTCGGGTGGAAACACCATATATTTT	CASSLNWEASGGNTIYF
TRBV5-1	NA	TRBJ1-1	once	TGCGCCAGCAGCTTCGAACAGCTAAACACTGAAGCTTTCTTT	CASSFEQLNTEAFF
TRBV4-2	TRBD2	TRBJ2-1	NA	TGTGCCAGCAGCCAGGCAATAAGTAGCGGGGGGGCTGATGAGCAGTTCTTC	CASSQAISSGGADEQFF
TRBV30	TRBD2	TRBJ2-7	NA	TGTGCCTGGATGGGTGAAGCGGGGAACTACGAGCAGTACTTC	CAWMGEAGNYEQYF
TRBV29-1	NA	TRBJ2-1	NA	TGCAGCGTACTCCTCTCCTACAATGAGCAGTTCTTC	CSVLLSYNEQFF
TRBV2	NA	TRBJ1-4	few	TGTGCCAGCACCATGAAATGGGAGACAACGGCGTTAGATGAAAAACTGTTTTTT	CASTMKWETTALDEKLFF
TRBV19	NA	TRBJ1-1	NA	TGTGCCAGTAGTATCTCCCGCGGCACTGAAGCTTTCTTT	CASSISRGTEAFF
TRBV2	NA	TRBJ1-2	few	TGTGCCAGCAGTGAACAGCCTAGGGGTACAAGATATGGCTACACCTTC	CASSEQPRGTRYGYTF
TRBV27	NA	TRBJ1-5	large	TGTGCCAGCAGTCTCTCACTAAACTATCAGCCCCAGCATTTT	CASSLSLNYQPQHF
TRBV11-3	TRBD1	TRBJ2-5	NA	TGTGCCAGCAGCTTAGGAAGAGGGGGCGGAGAGACCCAGTACTTC	CASSLGRGGGETQYF
TRBV15	NA	TRBJ1-5	NA	TGTGCCACCAGCCCTCTCGAGGTGGAGCTCAATCAGCCCCAGCATTTT	CATSPLEVELNQPQHF
TRBV6-1	NA	TRBJ2-1	once	TGTGCCAGCAGTGAGTGGGCAGGTGCCCCCAACAATGAGCAGTTCTTC	CASSEWAGAPNNEQFF
TRBV4-1	NA	TRBJ1-5	once	TGCGCCAGCAGCCAAGAGGGAGGGAGGGACAATCAGCCCCAGCATTTT	CASSQEGGRDNQPQHF
TRBV6-6	NA	TRBJ1-5	NA	TGTGCCAGCGAGGGATCCCAGAGCAATCAGCCCCAGCATTTT	CASEGSQSNQPQHF
TRBV6-1	NA	TRBJ1-1	NA	TGTGCCAGCAGTGTTGGAGTTACTGAAGCTTTCTTT	CASSVGVTEAFF
TRBV7-9	NA	TRBJ1-1	NA	TGTGCCAGCAGCCGCCCGACAGATTATGAAGCTTTCTTT	CASSRPTDYEAFF
TRBV13	NA	TRBJ2-5	NA	TGTGCCAGCAGCCCCGAGAGGGAGGAGACCCAGTACTTC	CASSPEREETQYF
TRBV4-1	NA	TRBJ1-4	NA	TGCGCCAGCAAGGGGCCTGGACAGGAAAAACTGTTTTTT	CASKGPGQEKLFF
TRBV15	NA	TRBJ1-2	NA	TGTGCCACCAGCAGAGTGGGGCAGGGGCGCCCCTATGGCTACACCTTC	CATSRVGQGRPYGYTF
TRBV14	NA	TRBJ1-1	NA	TGTGCCAGCAGCCAAGAGAGGGGGGGGAACACTGAAGCTTTCTTT	CASSQERGGNTEAFF
TRBV7-9	NA	TRBJ2-2	NA	TGTGCCAGCAGCGGGCAAGCGAACACCGGGGAGCTGTTTTTT	CASSGQANTGELFF
TRBV7-9	NA	TRBJ1-1	NA	TGTGCCAGCAGCTTAGGGGCCTCGGGGGCTTTCTTT	CASSLGASGAFF
TRBV4-3	NA	TRBJ2-7	NA	TGCGCCAGCAGCCAAACTTACACAGGGGAGCAGTACTTC	CASSQTYTGEQYF
TRBV4-1	TRBD1	TRBJ1-2	few	TGCGCCAGCAGCCAAGGGGTGGACAGGGTGTATGGCTACACCTTC	CASSQGVDRVYGYTF
TRBV4-1	NA	TRBJ1-3	NA	TGCGCCAGCAGCCAAGGAAGGGGAGGAGGAAACACCATATATTTT	CASSQGRGGGNTIYF
TRBV6-6	TRBD2	TRBJ2-7	NA	TGTGCCAGCAGTTACTCAAGACTAGCGGGGGCCCACGAGCAGTACTTC	CASSYSRLAGAHEQYF
TRBV7-9	NA	TRBJ2-5	once	TGTGCCAGCAGCTTAGTTGACACCGGACAAGAGACCCAGTACTTC	CASSLVDTGQETQYF
TRBV13	NA	TRBJ2-7	NA	TGTGCCAGCAGCTCGGAGCGGGCCAACTACGAGCAGTACTTC	CASSSERANYEQYF
TRBV6-1	NA	TRBJ2-7	NA	TGTGCCAGCAGTGAAGCCGGGACGTTTGGGAGGAACGAGCAGTACTTC	CASSEAGTFGRNEQYF